A single TCR beta chain is shown here with its context. CDR3 length equals 16 residues. Per germline, CDR1 SGHTA and CDR2 FQGNSA. V was cut by 0 bases and J by 6 bases, with 15 bases left in between. Data came from immunoSEQ multiplex PCR; TCRdb stores just in-frame clones and leaves some out. Of about 35,000 clones listed, over 80% are singletons. This record comes from a study of T cells in narcolepsy. The chain couples TRBV7-2 to TRBJ2-4; possibly TRBD1 or TRBD2 for D (5 bases each). The sample was memory (CD45RA-) CD4+ T cells from blood. The clonotype originates from a human donor in good health. The CDR3 DNA follows: TGTGCCAGCAGCTTAGCGCGCGGGCTTGGGGCAAACATTCAGTACTTC. Translation: CASSLARGLGANIQYF.